One sample yielded the 7 T cell receptor beta chains listed below, sequenced in a study of identical twins. TCRdb analysed the 5' RACE reads with MiXCR anew, one entry per CDR3 protein. This repertoire shows over 500,000 distinct CDR3 sequences, 22% found once; its top ten account for around 0.9%. This sample was also put to use in a study of T cells expressing NK-cell markers.

Sequencing used CD4+ T cells sorted from blood. The receptors derive from a woman in her late teens or twenties in good health.

The chain recombines TRBV12-3 or TRBV12-4 with TRBJ2-1, with 12 nucleotides matching TRBD2. Trimming removed 2 bases from V and 10 bases from J; junction bases left unmatched: 6. The CDR3 loop spans 15 amino acids. CDR3: CASSLTLAGGGEQFF. CDR3 in DNA: TGTGCCAGCAGTTTAACACTAGCGGGGGGAGGGGAGCAGTTCTTC.

Only a few counts were recorded for this clonotype. CDR3 DNA: TGTGCCAGCAGCAAGATCGGAGGGGGGAACACCGGGGAGCTGTTTTTT. Amino acid sequence: CASSKIGGGNTGELFF. The J gene is TRBJ2-2, the V gene TRBV7-8, with D perhaps TRBD1 or TRBD2 (6 bases each). The V end was cut by 5 bases, the J end by 1 base, with 14 bases between. Per germline, CDR1 SGHVS and CDR2 FQNEAQ. The CDR3 has 16 residues.

V is TRBV7-9 and J is TRBJ2-7; D ambiguous. From germline, CDR1 is SEHNR and CDR2 FQNEAQ (reference sequence). CDR3 length: 12 residues. Trimming pared 5 bases from V and 0 bases from J, leaving 5 bases between. The CDR3: CASSGFSYEQYF. In DNA, the CDR3 is TGTGCCAGCAGCGGATTCTCCTACGAGCAGTACTTC.

The chain carries TRBV4-2 and TRBJ2-3; 9 bases map to TRBD2. Looked up from germline, CDR1 is LGHNA and CDR2 is YNFKEQ. The V gene end was trimmed by 1 base and the J gene end by 2 bases; junction bases not matched to a gene: 7. This CDR3 is 17 amino acids long. Here the CDR3 reads CASSQGGRGGNTDTQYF. DNA for the CDR3: TGTGCCAGCAGCCAAGGGGGGCGGGGGGGCAACACAGATACGCAGTATTTT.

This clonotype was detected only a few times. The chain employs TRBV20-1 and TRBJ2-3; 10 nucleotides align to TRBD1. Germline values: CDR1 DFQATT, CDR2 SNEGSKA (reference sequence). CDR3 length: 13 amino acids. The junction had 0 bases not matched to a gene; V was cut back by 3 bases and J by 3 bases. The CDR3 region has the DNA TGCAGTGCTAGGGGACAGGGGACAGATACGCAGTATTTT. It translates to CSARGQGTDTQYF.

This clonotype was counted a few times. The chain combines TRBV14 with TRBJ2-1, with 11 bases lining up with TRBD2. The germline CDR1 and CDR2 sequences are SGHDN and FVKESK. This CDR3 comprises 15 residues. V lost 5 bases to trimming and J lost 4 bases; unmatched junction nucleotides: 4. CDR3 bases: TGTGCCAGCAGCTACGCTAGCGGGGGGTACAATGAGCAGTTCTTC. It specifies CASSYASGGYNEQFF.

The chain carries TRBV10-3 and TRBJ2-3; possibly TRBD1 for D (5 bases). The V end was cut by 5 bases, the J end by 6 bases, with 12 bases between. Germline V CDR1 and CDR2: ENHRY, SYGVKD. The CDR3 has 13 residues. The CDR3 spells CAISRGRSDTQYF. The CDR3, as DNA: TGTGCCATCAGTAGGGGAAGATCGGATACGCAGTATTTT.